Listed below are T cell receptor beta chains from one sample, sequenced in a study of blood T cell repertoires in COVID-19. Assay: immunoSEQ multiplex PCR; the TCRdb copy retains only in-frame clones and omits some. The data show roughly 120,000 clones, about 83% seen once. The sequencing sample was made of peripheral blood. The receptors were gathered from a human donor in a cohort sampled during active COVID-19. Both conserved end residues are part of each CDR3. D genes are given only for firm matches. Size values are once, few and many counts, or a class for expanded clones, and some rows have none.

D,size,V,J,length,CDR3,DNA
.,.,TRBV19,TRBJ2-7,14,CASSIGQNSYEQYF,TGTGCCAGTAGTATAGGACAGAACTCCTACGAGCAGTACTTC
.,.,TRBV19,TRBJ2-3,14,CASALGLSTDTQYF,TGTGCCAGCGCCTTGGGGCTTAGCACAGATACGCAGTATTTT
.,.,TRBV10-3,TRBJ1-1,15,CAISESVQGTTEAFF,TGTGCCATCAGTGAGTCGGTACAGGGTACTACTGAAGCTTTCTTT
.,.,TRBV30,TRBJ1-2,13,CAWRPQVNYGYTF,TGTGCCTGGAGGCCACAGGTTAACTATGGCTACACCTTC
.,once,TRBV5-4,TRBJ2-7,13,CASSFRGSYEQYF,TGTGCCAGCAGCTTTAGAGGATCCTACGAGCAGTACTTC
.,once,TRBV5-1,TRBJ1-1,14,CASSLDSGDTEAFF,TGCGCCAGCAGCTTGGATTCAGGGGACACTGAAGCTTTCTTT
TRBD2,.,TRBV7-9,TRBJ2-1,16,CASSLDTSGNYNEQFF,TGTGCCAGCAGCTTAGATACTAGCGGGAACTACAATGAGCAGTTCTTC
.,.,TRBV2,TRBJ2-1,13,CASSVPSYNEQFF,TGTGCCAGCAGTGTTCCGAGCTACAATGAGCAGTTCTTC
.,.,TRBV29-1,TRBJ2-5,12,CSGQESQETQYF,TGCAGCGGACAGGAGTCCCAAGAGACCCAGTACTTC
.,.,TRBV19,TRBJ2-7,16,CASSIGSSVRSYEQYF,TGTGCCAGTAGTATAGGGAGTAGCGTTCGGTCCTACGAGCAGTACTTC
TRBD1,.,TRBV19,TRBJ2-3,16,CASSTAGGFPSDTQYF,TGTGCCAGTAGTACCGCAGGGGGATTTCCCTCAGATACGCAGTATTTT
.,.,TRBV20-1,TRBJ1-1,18,CSASISRVVTPKNTEAFF,TGCAGTGCTAGTATCTCACGCGTTGTGACACCTAAAAACACTGAAGCTTTCTTT
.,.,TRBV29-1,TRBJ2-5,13,CSVGKQVPETQYF,TGCAGCGTTGGAAAGCAAGTCCCAGAGACCCAGTACTTC
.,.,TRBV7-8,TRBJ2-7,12,CASSPGMTEQYF,TGTGCCAGCAGCCCGGGTATGACCGAGCAGTACTTC
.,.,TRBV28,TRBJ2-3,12,CASSGHGDTQYF,TGTGCCAGCAGTGGACACGGAGATACGCAGTATTTT
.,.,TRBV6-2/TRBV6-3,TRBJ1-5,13,CASSYRTNQPQHF,TGTGCCAGCAGTTACCGAACTAATCAGCCCCAGCATTTT
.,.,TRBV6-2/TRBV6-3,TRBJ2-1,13,CASSRDTYNEQFF,TGTGCCAGCAGTCGGGACACCTACAATGAGCAGTTCTTC
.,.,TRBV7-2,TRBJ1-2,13,CASSWGDARVTTF,TGTGCCAGCAGCTGGGGGGACGCCCGAGTTACCACCTTC
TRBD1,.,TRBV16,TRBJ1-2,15,CASSRQTGANYGYTF,TGTGCCAGCAGCCGACAAACAGGGGCTAACTATGGCTACACCTTC
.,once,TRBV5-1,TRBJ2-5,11,CASGQQETQYF,TGCGCCAGCGGACAACAAGAGACCCAGTACTTC
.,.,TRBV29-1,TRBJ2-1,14,CSAIQPRGNNEQFF,TGCAGCGCGATACAGCCTAGGGGCAACAATGAGCAGTTCTTC
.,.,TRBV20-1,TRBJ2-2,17,CSASIIRGPFDTGELFF,TGCAGTGCTAGTATTATTCGTGGCCCGTTCGACACCGGGGAGCTGTTTTTT
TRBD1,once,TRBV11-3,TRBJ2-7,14,CASSPRQGRNEQYF,TGTGCCAGCAGCCCTCGACAGGGGAGAAACGAGCAGTACTTC
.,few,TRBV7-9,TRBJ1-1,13,CASSLSQGQTAFF,TGTGCCAGCAGCTTATCGCAGGGACAAACAGCTTTCTTT
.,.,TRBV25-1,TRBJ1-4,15,CASSKIQATNEKLFF,TGTGCCAGCTCGAAGATTCAGGCAACTAATGAAAAACTGTTTTTT
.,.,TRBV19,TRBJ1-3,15,CASSRQDLSGNTIYF,TGTGCCAGTAGTCGACAGGACCTCTCTGGAAACACCATATATTTT
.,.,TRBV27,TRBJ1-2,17,CASSKFSGAESNYGYTF,TGTGCCAGCAGTAAATTCAGCGGAGCGGAATCTAACTATGGCTACACCTTC
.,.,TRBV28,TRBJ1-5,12,CASSARAQPQHF,TGTGCCAGCAGTGCTCGAGCTCAGCCCCAGCATTTT
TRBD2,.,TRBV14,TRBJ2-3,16,CASSQEWDREADTQYF,TGTGCCAGCAGCCAAGAGTGGGACCGGGAGGCGGATACGCAGTATTTT
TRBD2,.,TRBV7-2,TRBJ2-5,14,CASSLDLAVPTQYF,TGTGCCAGCAGCTTAGATCTAGCGGTGCCCACCCAGTACTTC
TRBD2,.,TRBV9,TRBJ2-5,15,CASSVTTSGQETQYF,TGTGCCAGCAGCGTGACGACTAGCGGCCAAGAGACCCAGTACTTC
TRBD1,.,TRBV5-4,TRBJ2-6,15,CAGGQGAKGANVLTF,TGTGCCGGAGGACAGGGGGCGAAAGGGGCCAACGTCCTGACTTTC
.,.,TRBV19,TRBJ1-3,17,CASSPPGGRSSGNTIYF,TGTGCCAGTAGTCCCCCCGGAGGGCGGAGCTCTGGAAACACCATATATTTT